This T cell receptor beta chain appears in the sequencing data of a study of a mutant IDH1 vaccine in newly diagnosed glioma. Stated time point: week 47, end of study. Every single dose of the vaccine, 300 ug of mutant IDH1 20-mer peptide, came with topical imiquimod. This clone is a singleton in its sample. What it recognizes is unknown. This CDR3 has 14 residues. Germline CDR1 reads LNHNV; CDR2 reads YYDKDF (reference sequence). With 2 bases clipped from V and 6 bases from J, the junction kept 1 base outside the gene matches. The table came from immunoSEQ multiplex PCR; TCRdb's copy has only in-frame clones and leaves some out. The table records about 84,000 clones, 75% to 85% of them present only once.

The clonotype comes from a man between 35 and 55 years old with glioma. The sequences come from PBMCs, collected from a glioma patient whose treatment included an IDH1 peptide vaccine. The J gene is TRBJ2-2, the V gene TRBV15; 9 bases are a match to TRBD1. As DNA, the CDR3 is TGTGCCACCAGCAGACGGACAGGGGCCGGGGAGCTGTTTTTT. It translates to CATSRRTGAGELFF.